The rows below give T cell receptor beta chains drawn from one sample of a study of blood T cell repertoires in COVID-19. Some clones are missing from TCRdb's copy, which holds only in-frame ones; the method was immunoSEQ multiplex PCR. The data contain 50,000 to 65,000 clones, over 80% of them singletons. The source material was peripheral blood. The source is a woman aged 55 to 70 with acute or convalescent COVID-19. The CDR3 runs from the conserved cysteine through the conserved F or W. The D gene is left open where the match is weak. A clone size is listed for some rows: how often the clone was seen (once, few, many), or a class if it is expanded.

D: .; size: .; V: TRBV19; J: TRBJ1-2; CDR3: CVTRGSGGYTF; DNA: TGTGTAACTCGGGGGTCGGGTGGCTACACCTTC
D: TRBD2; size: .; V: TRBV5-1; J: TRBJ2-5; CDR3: CASSLLRQRGGQETQYF; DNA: TGCGCCAGCAGCTTGCTAAGGCAGCGGGGGGGCCAGGAGACCCAGTACTTC
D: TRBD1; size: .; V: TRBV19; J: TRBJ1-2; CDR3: CASRGQGAAYGYTF; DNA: TGTGCCAGTCGAGGACAGGGGGCGGCCTATGGCTACACCTTC
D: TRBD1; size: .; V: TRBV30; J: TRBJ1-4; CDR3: CAWRRDRNVRVELFF; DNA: TGTGCCTGGAGACGGGACAGAAACGTTCGGGTGGAACTGTTTTTT
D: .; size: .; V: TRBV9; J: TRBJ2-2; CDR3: CASSVGDGELFF; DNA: TGTGCCAGCAGCGTTGGAGACGGGGAGCTGTTTTTT
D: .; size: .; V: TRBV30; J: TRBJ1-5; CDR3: CAWSLRYGLNQPQHF; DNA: TGTGCCTGGAGCCTCCGGTATGGGCTCAATCAGCCCCAGCATTTT
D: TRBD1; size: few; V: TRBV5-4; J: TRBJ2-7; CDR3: CASSFADRSHEQYF; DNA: TGTGCCAGCAGCTTTGCGGACAGGTCCCACGAGCAGTACTTC
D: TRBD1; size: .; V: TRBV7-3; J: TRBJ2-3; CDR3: CASSSQGSTDTQYF; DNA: TGTGCCAGCAGCTCACAGGGGAGCACAGATACGCAGTATTTT
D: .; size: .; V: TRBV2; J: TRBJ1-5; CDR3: CASSEGRQPQHF; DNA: TGTGCCAGCAGTGAAGGCCGGCAGCCCCAGCATTTT
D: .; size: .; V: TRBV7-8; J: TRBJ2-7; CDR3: CASSLLERIHEQYF; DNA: TGTGCCAGCAGCTTATTAGAGAGGATCCACGAGCAGTACTTC
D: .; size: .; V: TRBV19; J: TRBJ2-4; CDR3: CASSMGQGLAKNIQYF; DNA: TGTGCCAGTAGTATGGGGCAGGGGTTAGCCAAAAACATTCAGTACTTC
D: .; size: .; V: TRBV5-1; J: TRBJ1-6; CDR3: CASSPDQGGGPLHF; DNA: TGCGCCAGCAGCCCTGACCAGGGAGGAGGTCCCCTCCACTTT
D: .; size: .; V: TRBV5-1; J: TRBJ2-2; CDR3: CASSTSGSGELFF; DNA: TGCGCCAGCAGCACAAGCGGATCCGGGGAGCTGTTTTTT
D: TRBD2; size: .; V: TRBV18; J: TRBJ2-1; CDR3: CASSRRDSGGANEQFF; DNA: TGTGCCAGCTCCCGACGGGACAGCGGGGGGGCCAATGAGCAGTTCTTC
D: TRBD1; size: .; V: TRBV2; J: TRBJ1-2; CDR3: CASSIRTGHGYTF; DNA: TGTGCCAGCAGTATTCGGACAGGGCATGGCTACACCTTC
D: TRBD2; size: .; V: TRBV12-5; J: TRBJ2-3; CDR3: CASGSGGNSDTQYF; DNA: TGTGCTAGTGGTTCGGGGGGGAATTCAGATACGCAGTATTTT
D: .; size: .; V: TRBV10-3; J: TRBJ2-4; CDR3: CAISDGAKNIQYF; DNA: TGTGCCATCAGTGACGGAGCCAAAAACATTCAGTACTTC
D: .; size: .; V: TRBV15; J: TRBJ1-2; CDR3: CATSDWIGGSGGYTF; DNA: TGTGCCACCAGCGATTGGATCGGGGGTTCTGGCGGCTACACCTTC
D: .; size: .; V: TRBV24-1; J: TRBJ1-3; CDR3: CATSVMDSGPARGNGFSGNTIYF; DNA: TGTGCCACCAGTGTTATGGACAGCGGACCTGCTCGAGGAAATGGTTTCTCTGGAAACACCATATATTTT
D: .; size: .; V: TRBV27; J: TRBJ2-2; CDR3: CASSLSAGGRAGELFF; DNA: TGTGCCAGCAGTTTATCAGCTGGGGGCCGGGCCGGGGAGCTGTTTTTT
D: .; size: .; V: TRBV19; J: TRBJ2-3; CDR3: CASSMGGTQYF; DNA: TGTGCCAGTAGTATGGGGGGGACACAGTATTTT
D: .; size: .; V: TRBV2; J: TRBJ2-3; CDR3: CASSASRGTDTQYF; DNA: TGTGCCAGCAGTGCGAGCAGGGGCACAGATACGCAGTATTTT
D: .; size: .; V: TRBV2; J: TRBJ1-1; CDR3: CASREIGAHTEAFF; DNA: TGTGCCAGCAGGGAGATTGGGGCCCACACTGAAGCTTTCTTT
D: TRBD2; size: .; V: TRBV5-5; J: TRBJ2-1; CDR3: CASSPPAAGVYNNEQFF; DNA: TGTGCCAGCAGCCCGCCTGCAGCGGGGGTTTACAACAATGAGCAGTTCTTC
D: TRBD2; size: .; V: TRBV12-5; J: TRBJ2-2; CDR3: CASGSGGEVGELFF; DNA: TGTGCTAGTGGTTCCGGGGGGGAGGTCGGGGAGCTGTTTTTT
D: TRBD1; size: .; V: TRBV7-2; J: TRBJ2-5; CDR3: CASSPDRGFGETQYF; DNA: TGTGCCAGCAGCCCGGACAGGGGGTTTGGAGAGACCCAGTACTTC
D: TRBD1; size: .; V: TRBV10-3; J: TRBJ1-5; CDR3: CAISGGTDHSNQPQHF; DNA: TGTGCCATCAGTGGGGGGACAGACCATAGCAATCAGCCCCAGCATTTT
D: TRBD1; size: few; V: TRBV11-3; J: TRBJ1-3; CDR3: CASSSRQGSDTIYF; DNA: TGTGCCAGCAGCAGCCGACAGGGATCGGACACCATATATTTT
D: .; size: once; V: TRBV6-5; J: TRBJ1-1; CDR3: CASTNAGKDEAFF; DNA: TGTGCCAGCACTAACGCGGGTAAGGATGAAGCTTTCTTT
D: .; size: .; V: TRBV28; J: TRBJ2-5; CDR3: CASSITGETQYF; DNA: TGTGCCAGCAGTATTACAGGGGAGACCCAGTACTTC
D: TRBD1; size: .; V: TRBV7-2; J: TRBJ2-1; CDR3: CASSMEARGFHNEQFF; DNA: TGTGCCAGCAGCATGGAGGCCAGGGGGTTCCACAATGAGCAGTTCTTC
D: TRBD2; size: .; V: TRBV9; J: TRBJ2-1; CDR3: CASSVGLAGLTGTGYNEQFF; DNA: TGTGCCAGCAGCGTCGGACTAGCGGGTTTAACGGGGACAGGGTACAATGAGCAGTTCTTC
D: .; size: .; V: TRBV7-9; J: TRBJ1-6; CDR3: CASSPPDSRNSPLHF; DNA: TGTGCCAGCAGCCCCCCGGACAGCAGAAATTCACCCCTCCACTTT
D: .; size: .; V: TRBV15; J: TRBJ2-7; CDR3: CATSRVGVPYEQYF; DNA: TGTGCCACCAGCAGAGTCGGGGTGCCCTACGAGCAGTACTTC
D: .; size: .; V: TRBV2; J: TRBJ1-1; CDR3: CASSEVEEAFF; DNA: TGTGCCAGCAGTGAAGTGGAGGAAGCTTTCTTT
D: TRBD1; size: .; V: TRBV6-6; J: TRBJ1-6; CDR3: CASCPGDRDFSPLHF; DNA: TGTGCCAGCTGTCCTGGGGACAGGGATTTTTCACCCCTCCACTTT
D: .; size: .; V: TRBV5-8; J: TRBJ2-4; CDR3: CASSLDGNIQYF; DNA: TGTGCCAGCAGCTTGGACGGTAACATTCAGTACTTC
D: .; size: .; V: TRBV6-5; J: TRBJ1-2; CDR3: CASRGRGYGYTF; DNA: TGTGCCAGCAGGGGGCGCGGCTATGGCTACACCTTC
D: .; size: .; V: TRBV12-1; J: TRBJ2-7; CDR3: CASSCGAKRGEQYF; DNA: TGTGCCAGCAGCTGTGGAGCGAAACGAGGGGAGCAGTACTTC
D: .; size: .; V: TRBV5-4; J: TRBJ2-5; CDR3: CASSREGGLRETQYF; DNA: TGTGCCAGCAGCAGGGAGGGGGGCCTCCGGGAGACCCAGTACTTC
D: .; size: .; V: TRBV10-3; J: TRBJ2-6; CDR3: CAVRTDSGANVLTF; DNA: TGTGCCGTCAGGACAGATTCTGGGGCCAACGTCCTGACTTTC
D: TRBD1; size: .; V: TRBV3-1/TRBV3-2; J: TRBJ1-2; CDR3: CASSLVGFQGAPNYGYTF; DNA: TGTGCCAGCAGCCTCGTGGGATTCCAGGGGGCGCCGAACTATGGCTACACCTTC
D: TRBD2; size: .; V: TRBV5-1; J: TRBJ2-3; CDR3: CASRAGGSTDTQYF; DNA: TGCGCCAGCCGGGCGGGGGGAAGCACAGATACGCAGTATTTT
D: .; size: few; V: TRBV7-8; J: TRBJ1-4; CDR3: CASSFERTRPSDEKLFF; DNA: TGTGCCAGCAGCTTCGAGAGGACACGCCCTTCAGATGAAAAACTGTTTTTT
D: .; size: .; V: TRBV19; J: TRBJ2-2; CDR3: CASSLHYRGALTGELFF; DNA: TGTGCCAGTAGTCTACATTATCGGGGGGCCCTCACCGGGGAGCTGTTTTTT
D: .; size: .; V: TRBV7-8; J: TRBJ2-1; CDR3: CASSLPYKSNEQFF; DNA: TGTGCCAGCAGCTTACCGTATAAGAGCAATGAGCAGTTCTTC
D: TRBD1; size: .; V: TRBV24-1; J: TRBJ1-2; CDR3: CATSDETGDNYGYTF; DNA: TGTGCCACCAGTGACGAGACAGGGGACAACTATGGCTACACCTTC
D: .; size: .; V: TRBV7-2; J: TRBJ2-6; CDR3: CASSTQGTGANVLTF; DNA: TGTGCCAGCAGCACACAGGGAACTGGGGCCAACGTCCTGACTTTC